These T cell receptor beta chains were read from a single sample in a study of cytomegalovirus exposure and HLA in healthy donors. Produced via immunoSEQ multiplex PCR; TCRdb's table is partial and in-frame only. The repertoire consists of roughly 130,000 clones, with 75% to 85% occurring once and the leading ten covering 1%. The specimen sequenced was PBMCs. The receptor set was obtained from a man aged 40-50 years in good health and CMV-seronegative. CDR3s include the opening cysteine and the closing phenylalanine or tryptophan. Fields, in order: J gene, V gene, D gene, clone size, CDR3 protein, CDR3 DNA. The D gene is left open where the match is weak. Only part of the rows carry a size: once, few, many, or a class if the clone is expanded.

TRBJ2-5 | TRBV18 | TRBD2 | few | CASSPSGIAGGQETQYF | TGTGCCAGCTCACCTTCAGGGATAGCGGGGGGTCAAGAGACCCAGTACTTC
TRBJ2-1 | TRBV6-4 | TRBD1 | . | CASSLESGQVNEQFF | TGTGCCAGCAGTCTCGAGTCGGGACAGGTCAATGAGCAGTTCTTC
TRBJ1-1 | TRBV28 | . | . | CASSSTDRTEAFF | TGTGCCAGCAGTAGCACAGACCGCACTGAAGCTTTCTTT
TRBJ2-6 | TRBV9 | . | . | CASSVGGPSSGANVLTF | TGTGCCAGCAGCGTAGGAGGTCCTTCGTCTGGGGCCAACGTCCTGACTTTC
TRBJ1-1 | TRBV6-5 | TRBD1 | few | CASSYGTANTEAFF | TGTGCCAGCAGTTATGGGACAGCGAACACTGAAGCTTTCTTT
TRBJ1-4 | TRBV4-1 | . | . | CASSQGSTGTEKLFF | TGCGCCAGCAGCCAAGGGAGTACAGGGACTGAAAAACTGTTTTTT
TRBJ2-1 | TRBV10-3 | TRBD2 | . | CAISVTSGSGSNEQFF | TGTGCCATCAGTGTAACTAGCGGGAGTGGGTCCAATGAGCAGTTCTTC
TRBJ2-7 | TRBV5-5 | TRBD1 | few | CASSLEGAREQYF | TGTGCCAGCAGCTTGGAGGGGGCTCGTGAGCAGTACTTC
TRBJ1-3 | TRBV9 | . | . | CASSLDLSSGNTIYF | TGTGCCAGCAGCTTGGACTTGAGCTCTGGAAACACCATATATTTT
TRBJ1-5 | TRBV2 | . | . | CASSGGEVGQPQHF | TGTGCCAGCAGTGGGGGGGAGGTTGGACAGCCCCAGCATTTT
TRBJ2-5 | TRBV7-2 | . | . | CASSLGSLQETQYF | TGTGCCAGCAGCTTAGGGTCCCTACAAGAGACCCAGTACTTC
TRBJ1-4 | TRBV19 | . | few | CASKLLRGEKLFF | TGTGCCAGCAAACTACTACGGGGAGAAAAACTGTTTTTT
TRBJ1-4 | TRBV7-2 | . | . | CASSLPNEKLFF | TGTGCCAGCAGCCTCCCTAATGAAAAACTGTTTTTT
TRBJ1-6 | TRBV19 | . | . | CASSIGTPGDSPLHF | TGTGCCAGTAGTATAGGCACCCCGGGAGATTCACCCCTCCACTTT
TRBJ2-5 | TRBV27 | TRBD2 | . | CASSFYGLAGSQETQYF | TGTGCCAGCAGTTTTTATGGACTAGCGGGATCCCAAGAGACCCAGTACTTC
TRBJ1-6 | TRBV6-6 | TRBD1 | . | CASGQGIFSPLHF | TGTGCCAGCGGACAGGGAATTTTCTCACCCCTCCACTTT
TRBJ2-6 | TRBV27 | TRBD1 | . | CASSFGQGAAGANVLTF | TGTGCCAGCAGTTTCGGACAGGGGGCTGCCGGGGCCAACGTCCTGACTTTC
TRBJ1-5 | TRBV14 | TRBD1 | . | CASSHCWTGQNQPQHF | TGTGCCAGCAGCCACTGCTGGACAGGCCAAAATCAGCCCCAGCATTTT
TRBJ1-5 | TRBV28 | . | . | CASSPSLGVGSNQPQHF | TGTGCCAGCAGCCCTAGTTTAGGGGTAGGGAGCAATCAGCCCCAGCATTTT
TRBJ1-1 | TRBV2 | TRBD1 | . | CASRGQLNTEAFF | TGTGCCAGCAGGGGACAGCTGAACACTGAAGCTTTCTTT
TRBJ2-3 | TRBV7-6 | . | . | CASSRGQGGADTQYF | TGTGCCAGCAGCCGCGGACAGGGAGGGGCAGATACGCAGTATTTT
TRBJ1-2 | TRBV19 | TRBD1 | . | CASSDRGYGYTF | TGTGCCAGCAGCGACAGGGGCTATGGCTACACCTTC
TRBJ2-5 | TRBV28 | TRBD2 | . | CASSSSGGAQETQYF | TGTGCCAGCAGTTCTAGCGGGGGGGCCCAAGAGACCCAGTACTTC
TRBJ2-1 | TRBV5-1 | TRBD2 | . | CASSSGTSGGVSSYNEQFF | TGCGCCAGCAGCTCCGGGACTAGCGGGGGGGTTAGCTCCTACAATGAGCAGTTCTTC
TRBJ1-2 | TRBV6-5 | . | . | CASSLGQFNYGYTF | TGTGCCAGCAGCTTAGGACAGTTCAACTATGGCTACACCTTC
TRBJ1-2 | TRBV7-9 | . | . | CASSLGWAADGYTF | TGTGCCAGCAGCTTAGGGTGGGCAGCCGATGGCTACACCTTC
TRBJ2-3 | TRBV5-1 | . | few | CASSLGGTSPADTQYF | TGCGCCAGCAGCTTGGGGGGTACTAGCCCGGCAGATACGCAGTATTTT
TRBJ2-7 | TRBV30 | TRBD1 | few | CASGQPYEQYF | TGTGCCTCGGGACAGCCCTACGAGCAGTACTTC
TRBJ2-3 | TRBV5-4 | . | . | CASTPGLVTDTQYF | TGTGCCAGCACCCCAGGGTTGGTTACAGATACGCAGTATTTT
TRBJ1-4 | TRBV4-2 | TRBD1 | . | CASSQGEDRNEKLFF | TGTGCCAGCAGCCAAGGCGAGGACAGGAATGAAAAACTGTTTTTT
TRBJ2-7 | TRBV6-5 | . | . | CASSYSGTPREEQYF | TGTGCCAGCAGTTACTCCGGGACACCGAGGGAAGAGCAGTACTTC
TRBJ2-6 | TRBV6-1 | TRBD1 | few | CASSDQGVGANVLTF | TGTGCCAGCAGTGACCAGGGGGTTGGGGCCAACGTCCTGACTTTC